This T cell receptor (beta chain) comes out of a study of PD-1 blockade in classical Hodgkin lymphoma. Regarding the study as a whole: Newly diagnosed patients were reported to exhibit reduced baseline TCR diversity relative to healthy donors.

Here immunoSEQ multiplex PCR was the method, and the copy in TCRdb shows in-frame clones only, minus some. This table has more than 85,000 clones, around nine tenths appearing once. As concerns this clone: What it binds is not known.

From germline, CDR1 is SGHNT and CDR2 YENEEA. The V and J ends lost 4 bases and 0 bases respectively, with 20 bases between them. This CDR3 contains 18 residues. Documented time point: cycle 4 day 1 (C4D1), after 6 weeks of nivolumab. Every patient relapsed after autologous stem cell transplantation, and brentuximab vedotin exposure varied. The chain combines TRBV11-3 with TRBJ2-3, with a weak D call TRBD1 (6 bases). The starting material was peripheral blood mononuclear cells (PBMCs), obtained before the fourth cycle of nivolumab. This clonotype was obtained from a human donor with classical Hodgkin lymphoma. The CDR3 is CASSSIQLSGASTDTQYF. CDR3 DNA: TGTGCCAGCAGCTCAATCCAGCTTTCAGGGGCCAGCACAGATACGCAGTATTTT.